Listed below are T cell receptor beta chains from one sample, sequenced in a study of T cell responses to AZD1222 COVID-19 vaccine. The repertoire was sequenced with immunoSEQ multiplex PCR; TCRdb's copy has only in-frame clones and lacks some. The sample has fewer than 150,000 clones; 85% to 90% are singletons. Sequencing was performed on peripheral blood, taken 28 days after the second AZD1222 dose. The source is an adult who received the AZD1222 COVID-19 vaccine. The CDR3 runs from the conserved cysteine through the conserved F or W. A D gene is named only where the DNA matches it firmly. Not every row has a clone size; where given, it reads once, few, many or a size class.

D gene	V gene	clone size	J gene	CDR3 length	CDR3 DNA	CDR3 protein
-	TRBV4-2	-	TRBJ2-7	16	TGTGCCAGCAGCCAAGACGGTGGGGCTCTCTCCTACGAGCAGTACTTC	CASSQDGGALSYEQYF
TRBD1	TRBV5-5	-	TRBJ1-6	14	TGTGCCAGCAGCTTTAACAGGGGTAATTCACCCCTCCACTTT	CASSFNRGNSPLHF
-	TRBV7-6	-	TRBJ1-6	14	TGTGCCAGCAGCCCCGGGGAGTATAATTCACCCCTCCACTTT	CASSPGEYNSPLHF
-	TRBV10-3	-	TRBJ1-6	14	TGTGCCATCAGGTTTGACGGCGCCGGGTCACCCCTCCACTTT	CAIRFDGAGSPLHF
-	TRBV11-1	-	TRBJ1-6	13	TGTGCCAGCAGCTTATCGTTTGAATCACCCCTCCACTTT	CASSLSFESPLHF
-	TRBV16	once	TRBJ1-4	15	TGTGCCAGCAGCCAATCGGGAGGAACTAATGAAAAACTGTTTTTT	CASSQSGGTNEKLFF
-	TRBV9	-	TRBJ1-1	13	TGTGCCAGCAGCATAACACCGAACACTGAAGCTTTCTTT	CASSITPNTEAFF
-	TRBV7-2	-	TRBJ2-1	11	TGTGCCAGCAGCAACGGGGCCAAGCAGTTCTTC	CASSNGAKQFF
-	TRBV6-1	-	TRBJ1-5	16	TGTGCCAGCAGTGAAGGGAGCAGATTCAGCAATCAGCCCCAGCATTTT	CASSEGSRFSNQPQHF
-	TRBV29-1	once	TRBJ1-1	14	TGCAGCGTTTTCTTGCAGGGTTCAGGTACTGAAGCTTTCTTT	CSVFLQGSGTEAFF
-	TRBV19	-	TRBJ2-2	12	TGTGCCAGTAGTTCGGGGTTGCGGGAGCTGTTTTTT	CASSSGLRELFF
-	TRBV12-2	-	TRBJ2-2	18	TGTGCAAGTCGCTTAGTCCCTACTAGCGGGAGAATCACCGGGGAGCTGTTTTTT	CASRLVPTSGRITGELFF
-	TRBV5-4	few	TRBJ1-1	14	TGTGCCAGCAGTGGTGTGGGGAGGGTCACTGAAGCTTTCTTT	CASSGVGRVTEAFF
-	TRBV3-1/TRBV3-2	once	TRBJ1-2	14	TGTGCCAGCAGCCAAGGGGAAGGGAACTATGGCTACACCTTC	CASSQGEGNYGYTF
-	TRBV4-1	-	TRBJ2-1	15	TGCGCCAGCAGCCAAAGTGGGTTCCCCTACAATGAGCAGTTCTTC	CASSQSGFPYNEQFF
-	TRBV7-8	-	TRBJ2-5	17	TGTGCCAGCAGCTTAGAGGGGGGCCTGGGCCTCCAAGAGACCCAGTACTTC	CASSLEGGLGLQETQYF
TRBD1	TRBV28	-	TRBJ2-3	15	TGTGCCAGCAGTCTCTTGGCAGGGGGCGAAGATACGCAGTATTTT	CASSLLAGGEDTQYF
-	TRBV27	-	TRBJ1-1	15	TGTGCCAGCAGTTTGATAGGGGGTTGGAACACTGAAGCTTTCTTT	CASSLIGGWNTEAFF
TRBD2	TRBV9	-	TRBJ2-3	15	TGTGCCAGCATGCCGCATGGACTAGTTGGAGATACGCAGTATTTT	CASMPHGLVGDTQYF
TRBD1	TRBV2	once	TRBJ2-5	11	TGTGCCAGCAGGGGACAGGAGACCCAGTACTTC	CASRGQETQYF
-	TRBV19	once	TRBJ2-3	14	TGTGCCAGTAGTATCTCGGGTAGGGGGGGGACGCAGTATTTT	CASSISGRGGTQYF
-	TRBV5-8	-	TRBJ2-1	17	TGTGCCAGCAGCCTACTGATACTAGCTCCCGATGGTTATGAGCAGTTCTTC	CASSLLILAPDGYEQFF
-	TRBV3-1/TRBV3-2	-	TRBJ1-1	14	TGTGCCAGCATCTCGACAGGAGCGAACACTGAAGCTTTCTTT	CASISTGANTEAFF
-	TRBV5-4	-	TRBJ2-7	13	TGTGCCAGCAGCTTGACTGGAAACTACGAGCAGTACTTC	CASSLTGNYEQYF
-	TRBV5-8	-	TRBJ2-7	14	TGTGCCAGCAGCTTGGGTTGGCAGTTGAACGAGCAGTACTTC	CASSLGWQLNEQYF
-	TRBV9	once	TRBJ2-2	14	TGTGCCAGTCAAAAGGGGATGGGCACCGGGGAGCTGTTTTTT	CASQKGMGTGELFF
-	TRBV11-2	once	TRBJ2-7	15	TGTGCCAGCAGCTCCCCCACAGGGATGGCAAGGATGCAGTACTTC	CASSSPTGMARMQYF
-	TRBV7-2	-	TRBJ2-7	14	TGTGCCAGCAGCTGGGGTACCGGGTCCTACGAGCAGTACTTC	CASSWGTGSYEQYF
-	TRBV5-1	-	TRBJ1-1	13	TGCGCCAGCAGCGGACCCCTGAACACTGAAGCTTTCTTT	CASSGPLNTEAFF
-	TRBV18	-	TRBJ1-2	14	TGTGCCAGCTCACGCGGACGGGATAACTATGGCTACACCTTC	CASSRGRDNYGYTF
-	TRBV20-1	-	TRBJ2-1	10	TGCAGTGCTAATTACAATGAGCAGTTCTTC	CSANYNEQFF
-	TRBV19	-	TRBJ1-6	14	TGTGCCAGTAGTATAGCAGGGGCATTCACCCCCCTCCACTTT	CASSIAGAFTPLHF
TRBD1	TRBV27	-	TRBJ1-1	12	TGTGCCAGCAGTAGACAGGGGATTGAAGCTTTCTTT	CASSRQGIEAFF
-	TRBV7-9	-	TRBJ1-4	14	TGTGCCAGCAGCTTTTCAGGGTTTGATGAAAAACTGTTTTTT	CASSFSGFDEKLFF
-	TRBV6-1	-	TRBJ1-6	16	TGTGCCAGCAGTGAATCGCCGAGTGTTCAGCTTTCACCCCTCCACTTT	CASSESPSVQLSPLHF
-	TRBV10-2	-	TRBJ1-5	14	TGCGCCAGCAGTCCCTCCAATAGCAATCAGCCCCAGCATTTT	CASSPSNSNQPQHF
-	TRBV13	-	TRBJ2-3	14	TGTGCCAGCAGCTTGGTAGGCCTCACAGATACGCAGTATTTT	CASSLVGLTDTQYF
TRBD1	TRBV2	-	TRBJ2-3	12	TGTGCCAGCAGTGGGACAGGGGAGGCGCAGTATTTT	CASSGTGEAQYF
-	TRBV18	once	TRBJ2-3	12	TGTGCCAGCTCACCACCATCCGATACGCAGTATTTT	CASSPPSDTQYF
-	TRBV28	once	TRBJ2-7	15	TGTGCTAGCAGCTCGGGGGGGACAGTTCCCTACGAGCAGTACTTC	CASSSGGTVPYEQYF
TRBD2	TRBV10-3	-	TRBJ2-1	16	TGTGCCATCAGTGACCAGGCGGGACTAGCCATCAATGAGCAGTTCTTC	CAISDQAGLAINEQFF
-	TRBV6-7	-	TRBJ1-1	17	TGTGCCAGCAGATTATTCATCCGATACGGGCTGAACACTGAAGCTTTCTTT	CASRLFIRYGLNTEAFF
-	TRBV5-1	-	TRBJ1-6	17	TGCGCCAGCAGCTTGGCGTCGGTGCCTGGGATTAATTCACCCCTCCACTTT	CASSLASVPGINSPLHF
-	TRBV7-7	-	TRBJ2-5	13	TGTGCCAGCAGCCTGGGACTCAAAGAGACCCAGTACTTC	CASSLGLKETQYF
-	TRBV6-6	-	TRBJ1-1	16	TGTGCCAGCAGTCCCGATGGAGGGCTAAACGGCGCTGAAGCTTTCTTT	CASSPDGGLNGAEAFF
-	TRBV6-1	-	TRBJ1-1	15	TGTGCCAGCAGTGAGCGGGGTTCGAAGGACACTGAAGCTTTCTTT	CASSERGSKDTEAFF
TRBD1	TRBV2	-	TRBJ1-5	14	TGTGCCAGCAGGGGGGACAGCTACAATCAGCCCCAGCATTTT	CASRGDSYNQPQHF
-	TRBV19	-	TRBJ1-5	15	TGTGCCACAAGGGACTACACTTATAGCAATCAGCCCCAGCATTTT	CATRDYTYSNQPQHF
-	TRBV28	few	TRBJ1-5	15	TGTGCCAGCCTTAAGGCCGGGGCTAGGAATCAGCCCCAGCATTTT	CASLKAGARNQPQHF
TRBD1	TRBV19	-	TRBJ2-2	15	TGTGCCACTACCCCCAGGACAGGGATTGGCGGGGAGCTGTTTTTT	CATTPRTGIGGELFF
-	TRBV7-3	-	TRBJ2-7	15	TGTGCCAGCAGCTTAGTCCAGGGATCTGCCTACGAGCAGTACTTC	CASSLVQGSAYEQYF
TRBD2	TRBV20-1	-	TRBJ2-5	16	TGCAGTGCTAGTGGGCCTAGCGGGGGGGCCCGGGAGACCCAGTACTTC	CSASGPSGGARETQYF
-	TRBV12-5	few	TRBJ2-1	13	TGTGCTAGTGGTTTCGATACAGGTTATGAGCAGTTCTTC	CASGFDTGYEQFF
TRBD1	TRBV25-1	-	TRBJ2-3	15	TGTGCCAGCAGTGTGGATACAGGGGGCGCCGATACGCAGTATTTT	CASSVDTGGADTQYF
-	TRBV3-1/TRBV3-2	-	TRBJ1-1	14	TGTGCCAGCAGCCAAGTAACCTTGAACACTGAAGCTTTCTTT	CASSQVTLNTEAFF
-	TRBV15	-	TRBJ1-4	15	TGTGCCACCAGCAGAGACGAGGCGATGGATGAAAAACTGTTTTTT	CATSRDEAMDEKLFF
-	TRBV27	-	TRBJ1-4	15	TGTGCCAGCAGTTTAAATGGACGTCAAAATGAAAAACTGTTTTTT	CASSLNGRQNEKLFF
TRBD2	TRBV30	-	TRBJ2-1	14	TGTGCCGGACAACTAGCGGACAATTACAATGAGCAGTTCTTC	CAGQLADNYNEQFF
TRBD1	TRBV24-1	once	TRBJ1-2	17	TGTGCCACCAGTGATCCCGGACCGGACAGGTCGAACTATGGCTACACCTTC	CATSDPGPDRSNYGYTF